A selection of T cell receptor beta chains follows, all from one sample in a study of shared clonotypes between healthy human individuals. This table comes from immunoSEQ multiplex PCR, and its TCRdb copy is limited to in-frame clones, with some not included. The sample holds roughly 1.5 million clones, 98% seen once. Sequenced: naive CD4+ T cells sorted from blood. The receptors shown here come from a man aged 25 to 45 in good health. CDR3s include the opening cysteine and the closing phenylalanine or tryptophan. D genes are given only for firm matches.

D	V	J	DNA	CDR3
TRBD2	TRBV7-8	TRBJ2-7	TGTGCCAGCAGCCCATCACGGGACTACTCGTACTACGAGCAGTACTTC	CASSPSRDYSYYEQYF
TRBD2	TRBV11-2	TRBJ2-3	TGTGCCAGCAGCTTATTAGGGCGAGCGGGAGGTGGGTCAGATACGCAGTATTTT	CASSLLGRAGGGSDTQYF
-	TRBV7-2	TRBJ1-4	TGTGCCAGCAGCTTTGGGACACAAAACTCCCGGGGAGAAAAACTGTTTTTT	CASSFGTQNSRGEKLFF
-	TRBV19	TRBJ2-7	TGTGCCAGCACAGGGACTACGAGCTCCTACGAGCAGTACTTC	CASTGTTSSYEQYF
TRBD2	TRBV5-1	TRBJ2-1	TGCGCCAGCAGCAAACGACTAGCGGAGTACAATGAGCAGTTCTTC	CASSKRLAEYNEQFF
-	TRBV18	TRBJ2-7	TGTGCCAGCTCACCACCGGGGGGTTACGAGCAGTACTTC	CASSPPGGYEQYF
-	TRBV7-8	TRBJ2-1	TGTGCCAGCAGCTCACTAATCGTCCGGGAGCGGCGGTTCTTC	CASSSLIVRERRFF
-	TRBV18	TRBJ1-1	TGTGCCAGCTCCCGGGGACAATCCACTGAAGCTTTCTTT	CASSRGQSTEAFF
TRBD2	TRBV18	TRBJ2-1	TGTGCCAGCTCACTCCCAGCGGGAGTCGACAATGAGCAGTTCTTC	CASSLPAGVDNEQFF
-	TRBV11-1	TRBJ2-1	TGTGCCAGCAGCTTAGCGCGTACAGCGAATGAGCAGTTCTTC	CASSLARTANEQFF
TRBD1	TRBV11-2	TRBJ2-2	TGTGCCAGCAGCTTAGGGCGGACAGGAGCCGGGGAGCTGTTTTTT	CASSLGRTGAGELFF
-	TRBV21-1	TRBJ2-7	TGTGCCAGCAGCAAGGGGTTAGCTAGCGGGTCCTTCTCCTACGAGCAGTACTTC	CASSKGLASGSFSYEQYF
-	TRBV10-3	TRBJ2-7	TGTGCCATCAGTGAAGGATGGGAGCAGTACTTC	CAISEGWEQYF
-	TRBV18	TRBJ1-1	TGTGCCAGCTCACAACTAGGAGGGGAAGCTTTCTTT	CASSQLGGEAFF
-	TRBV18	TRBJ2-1	TGTGCCAGCTCCCCAAAAAAGGGGCGGGTATACAATGAGCAGTTCTTC	CASSPKKGRVYNEQFF
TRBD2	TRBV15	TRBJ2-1	TGTGCCACCAGTGCCACTAGCGGGAGGGCCTATGAGCAGTTCTTC	CATSATSGRAYEQFF